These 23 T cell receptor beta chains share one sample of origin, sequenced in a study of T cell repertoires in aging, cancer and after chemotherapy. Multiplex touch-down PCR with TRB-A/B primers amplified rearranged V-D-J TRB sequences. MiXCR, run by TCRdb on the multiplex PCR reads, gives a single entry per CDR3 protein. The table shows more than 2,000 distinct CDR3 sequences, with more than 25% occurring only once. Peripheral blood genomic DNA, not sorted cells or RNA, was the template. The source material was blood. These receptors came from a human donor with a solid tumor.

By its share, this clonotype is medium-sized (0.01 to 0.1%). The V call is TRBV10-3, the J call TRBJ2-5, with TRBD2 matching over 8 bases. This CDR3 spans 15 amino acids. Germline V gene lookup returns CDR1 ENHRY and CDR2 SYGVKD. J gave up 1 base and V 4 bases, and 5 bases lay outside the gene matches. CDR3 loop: CAISAVAGIQETQYF. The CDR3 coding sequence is TGTGCCATCAGTGCGGTAGCGGGGATCCAAGAGACCCAGTACTTC.

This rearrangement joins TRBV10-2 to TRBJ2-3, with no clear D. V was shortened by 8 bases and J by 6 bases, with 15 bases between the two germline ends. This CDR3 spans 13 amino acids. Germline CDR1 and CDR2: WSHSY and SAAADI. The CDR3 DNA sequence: TGCGCCAGCCAGTCCTCTAACGGGGATACGCAGTATTTT. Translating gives CASQSSNGDTQYF.

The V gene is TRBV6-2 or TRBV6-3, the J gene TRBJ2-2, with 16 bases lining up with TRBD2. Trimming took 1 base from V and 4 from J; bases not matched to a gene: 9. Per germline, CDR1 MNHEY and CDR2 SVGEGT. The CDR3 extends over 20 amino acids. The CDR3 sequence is CASSYLGLAGGPLGTGELFF. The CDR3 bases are TGTGCCAGCAGTTACTTGGGACTAGCGGGAGGGCCGTTGGGCACCGGGGAGCTGTTTTTT.

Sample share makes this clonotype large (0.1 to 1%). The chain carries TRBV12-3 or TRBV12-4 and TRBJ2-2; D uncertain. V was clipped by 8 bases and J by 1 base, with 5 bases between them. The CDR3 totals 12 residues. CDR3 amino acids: CASGRNTGELFF. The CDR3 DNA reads TGTGCCAGCGGAAGGAACACCGGGGAGCTGTTTTTT.

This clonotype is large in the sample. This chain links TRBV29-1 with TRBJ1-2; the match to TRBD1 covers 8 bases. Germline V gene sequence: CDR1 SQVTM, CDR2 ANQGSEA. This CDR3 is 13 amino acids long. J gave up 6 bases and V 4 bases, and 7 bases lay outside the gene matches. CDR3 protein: CSVGAGGSNGYTF. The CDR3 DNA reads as TGCAGCGTTGGGGCAGGGGGCTCGAATGGCTACACCTTC. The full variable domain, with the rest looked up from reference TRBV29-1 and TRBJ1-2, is SAVISQKPSRDICQRGTSLTIQCQVDSQVTMMFWYRQQPGQSLTLIATANQGSEATYESGFVIDKFPISRPNLTFSTLTVSNMSPEDSSIYLCSVGAGGSNGYTFGSGTRLTVV.

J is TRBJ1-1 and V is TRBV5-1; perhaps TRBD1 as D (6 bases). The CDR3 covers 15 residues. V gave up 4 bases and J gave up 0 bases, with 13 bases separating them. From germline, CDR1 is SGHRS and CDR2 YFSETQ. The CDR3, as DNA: TGCGCCAGCAGCCAGACAGGATTCATGAACACTGAAGCTTTCTTT. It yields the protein CASSQTGFMNTEAFF.

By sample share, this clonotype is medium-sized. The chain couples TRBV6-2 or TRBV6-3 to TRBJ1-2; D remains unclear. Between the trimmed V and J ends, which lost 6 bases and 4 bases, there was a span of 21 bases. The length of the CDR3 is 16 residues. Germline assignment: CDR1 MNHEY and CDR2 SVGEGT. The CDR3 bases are TGTGCCAGCAGCCAGGTCTACAACCGGGGTCTCTATGGCTACACCTTC. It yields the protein CASSQVYNRGLYGYTF.

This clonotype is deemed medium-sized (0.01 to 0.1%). The CDR3 loop is CASSGTSEPTDTQYF. In nucleotides, the CDR3 is TGTGCCAGCAGTGGGACTAGCGAACCCACAGATACGCAGTATTTT. This chain joins TRBV6-4 and TRBJ2-3; 9 bases map to TRBD2. This CDR3 region has 15 residues. The germline CDR1 and CDR2 sequences are MRHNA and SNTAGT. Losses at the gene ends were 4 bases for V and 2 bases for J; bases not matched to a gene: 4.

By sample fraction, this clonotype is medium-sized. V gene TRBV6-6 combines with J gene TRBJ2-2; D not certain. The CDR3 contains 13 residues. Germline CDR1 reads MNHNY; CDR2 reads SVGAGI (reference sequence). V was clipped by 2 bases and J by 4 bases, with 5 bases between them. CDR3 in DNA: TGTGCCAGCAGTTACAGGCCCACCGGGGAGCTGTTTTTT. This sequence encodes CASSYRPTGELFF.

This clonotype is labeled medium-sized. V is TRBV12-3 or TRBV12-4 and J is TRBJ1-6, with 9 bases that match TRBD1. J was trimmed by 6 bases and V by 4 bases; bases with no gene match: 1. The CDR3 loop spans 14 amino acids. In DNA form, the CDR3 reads TGTGCCAGCAGTTCGGGACAGGGTAATTCACCCCTCCACTTT. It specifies CASSSGQGNSPLHF.

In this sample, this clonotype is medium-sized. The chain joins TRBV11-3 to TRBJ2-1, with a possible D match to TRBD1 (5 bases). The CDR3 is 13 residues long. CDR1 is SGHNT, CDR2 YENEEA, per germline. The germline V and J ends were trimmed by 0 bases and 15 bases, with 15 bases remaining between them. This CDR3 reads CASSLDGVTGAFF. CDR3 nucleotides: TGTGCCAGCAGCTTAGATGGGGTTACAGGCGCGTTCTTC.

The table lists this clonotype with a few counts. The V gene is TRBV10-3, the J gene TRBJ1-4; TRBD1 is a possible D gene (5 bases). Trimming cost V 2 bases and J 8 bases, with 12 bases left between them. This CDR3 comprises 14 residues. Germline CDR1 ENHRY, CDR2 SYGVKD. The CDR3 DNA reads TGTGCCATCAGTGAGAAGGGGAAAGAGGAAAAACTGTTTTTT. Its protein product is CAISEKGKEEKLFF.

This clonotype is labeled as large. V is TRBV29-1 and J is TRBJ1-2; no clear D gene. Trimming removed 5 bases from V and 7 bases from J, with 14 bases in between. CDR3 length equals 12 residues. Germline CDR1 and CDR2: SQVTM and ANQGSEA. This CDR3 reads CSVPGEGSGYTF. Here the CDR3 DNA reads TGCAGCGTTCCCGGGGAGGGCTCTGGCTACACCTTC.

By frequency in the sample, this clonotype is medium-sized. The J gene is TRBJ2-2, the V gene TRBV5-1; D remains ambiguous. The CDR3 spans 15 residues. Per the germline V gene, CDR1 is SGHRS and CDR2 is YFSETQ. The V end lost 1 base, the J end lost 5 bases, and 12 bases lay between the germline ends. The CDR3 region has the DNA TGCGCCAGCAGCTTGTCCACCTCTCGGACCGGGGAGCTGTTTTTT. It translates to CASSLSTSRTGELFF.

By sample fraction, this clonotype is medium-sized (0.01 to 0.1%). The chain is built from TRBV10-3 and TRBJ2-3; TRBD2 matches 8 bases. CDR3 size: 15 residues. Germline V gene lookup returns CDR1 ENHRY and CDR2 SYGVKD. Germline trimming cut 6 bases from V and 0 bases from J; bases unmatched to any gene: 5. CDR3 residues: CAISGGGGSTDTQYF. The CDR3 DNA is TGTGCCATCAGCGGGGGGGGCGGAAGCACAGATACGCAGTATTTT.

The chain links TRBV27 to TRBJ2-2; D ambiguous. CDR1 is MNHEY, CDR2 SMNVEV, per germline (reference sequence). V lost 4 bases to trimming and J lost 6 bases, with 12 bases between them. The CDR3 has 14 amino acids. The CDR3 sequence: CASSYIVGSGELFF. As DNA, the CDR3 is TGTGCCAGCAGTTATATTGTAGGGTCCGGGGAGCTGTTTTTT.

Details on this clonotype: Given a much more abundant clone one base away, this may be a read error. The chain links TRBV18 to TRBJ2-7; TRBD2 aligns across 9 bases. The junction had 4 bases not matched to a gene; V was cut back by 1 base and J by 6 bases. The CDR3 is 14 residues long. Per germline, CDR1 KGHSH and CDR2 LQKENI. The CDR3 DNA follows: TGTGCCAGCTCACCACTAGCGGGAGCTTCCGAGCAGTACTTC. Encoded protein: CASSPLAGASEQYF. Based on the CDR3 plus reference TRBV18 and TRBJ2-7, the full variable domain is NAGVMQNPRHLVRRRGQEARLRCSPMKGHSHVYWYRQLPEEGLKFMVYLQKENIIDESGMPKERFSAEFPKEGPSILRIQQVVRGDSAAYFCASSPLAGASEQYFGPGTRLTVT.

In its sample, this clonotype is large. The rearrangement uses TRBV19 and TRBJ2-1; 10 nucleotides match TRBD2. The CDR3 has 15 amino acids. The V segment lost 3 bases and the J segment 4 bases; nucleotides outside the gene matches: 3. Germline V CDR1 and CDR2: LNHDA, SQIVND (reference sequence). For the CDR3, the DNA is TGTGCCAGTAGTATTACTAGCGGGGCATACAATGAGCAGTTCTTC. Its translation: CASSITSGAYNEQFF.

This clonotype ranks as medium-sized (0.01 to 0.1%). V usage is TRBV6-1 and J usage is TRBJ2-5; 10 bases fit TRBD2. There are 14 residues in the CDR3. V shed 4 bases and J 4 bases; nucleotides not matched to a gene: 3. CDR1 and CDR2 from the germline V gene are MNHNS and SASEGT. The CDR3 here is CASSAGLAAETQYF. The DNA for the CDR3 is TGTGCCAGCAGTGCCGGACTAGCGGCAGAGACCCAGTACTTC.

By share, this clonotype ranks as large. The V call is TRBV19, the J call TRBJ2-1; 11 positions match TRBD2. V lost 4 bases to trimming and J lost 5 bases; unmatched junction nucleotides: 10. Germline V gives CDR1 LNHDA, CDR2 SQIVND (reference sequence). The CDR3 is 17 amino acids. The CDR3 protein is CASSTPTSGIKDNEQFF. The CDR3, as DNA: TGTGCCAGTAGTACCCCGACTAGCGGGATTAAGGACAATGAGCAGTTCTTC.

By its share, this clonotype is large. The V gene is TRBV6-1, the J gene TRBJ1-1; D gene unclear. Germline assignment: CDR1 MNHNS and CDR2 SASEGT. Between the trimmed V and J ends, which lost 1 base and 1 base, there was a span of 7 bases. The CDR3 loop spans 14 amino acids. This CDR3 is CASSEDLENTEAFF. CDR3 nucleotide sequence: TGTGCCAGCAGTGAAGATCTGGAGAACACTGAAGCTTTCTTT.

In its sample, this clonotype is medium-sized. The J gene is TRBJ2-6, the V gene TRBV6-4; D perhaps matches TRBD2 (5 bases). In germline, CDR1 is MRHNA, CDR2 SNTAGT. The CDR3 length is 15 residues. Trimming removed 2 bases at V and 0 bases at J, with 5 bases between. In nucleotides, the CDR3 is TGTGCCAGCAGTGACGGGAGCTCTGGGGCCAACGTCCTGACTTTC. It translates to CASSDGSSGANVLTF.

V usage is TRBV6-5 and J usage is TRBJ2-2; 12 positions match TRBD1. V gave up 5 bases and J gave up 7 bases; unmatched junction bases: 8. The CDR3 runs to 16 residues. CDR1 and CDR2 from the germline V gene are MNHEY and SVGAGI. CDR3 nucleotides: TGTGCCAGCAGTGTAACCGGGACAGGGGGCGGCGGGGAGCTGTTTTTT. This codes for CASSVTGTGGGGELFF.